This T cell receptor beta chain was recorded in a study of response to subunit inactivated influenza vaccine. Using its own MiXCR run on the RT-PCR reads, TCRdb lists one record per CDR3 protein. The sample has hundreds of thousands of distinct CDR3 sequences, about 11% seen once; the top ten hold about 10%. This clonotype was detected a few times. The CDR3 length is 14 residues. V shed 7 bases and J shed 5 bases, with 15 bases lying between them. Germline V gene lookup returns CDR1 MNHNS and CDR2 SASEGT. The same specimen was also included in a second study, on T cells expressing NK-cell markers. As that report states: Production of TCR beta cDNA relied on 5'RACE template switching with UMIs. Cells sorted as CD3+CD56+NKG2C+, CD3+CD56+NKG2C- and CD3+CD56-NKG2C+ T cells supplied the TCR beta repertoires. Uncertainty persisted over the HCMV specificity of expanded NKG2C+ T cell clones.

This receptor was obtained from a middle-aged man who received an inactivated influenza vaccine. The material was PBMCs from blood, obtained on the day of vaccination. The chain recombines TRBV6-1 with TRBJ1-5, with unresolved D. In DNA form, the CDR3 reads TGTGCCAGCACCCCCCCCGGCATTTATCAGCCCCAGCATTTT. This sequence encodes CASTPPGIYQPQHF.